The next 21 T cell receptor beta chains were all read from a single sample in a study of sequential checkpoint blockade in melanoma. Treatment meaning: randomized to nivolumab then ipilimumab (arm A) or the reverse (arm B). The method was immunoSEQ multiplex PCR; TCRdb's version includes in-frame clones alone and lacks a portion of them. The sample lists under 40,000 clones; 86% were seen once. Sequences were derived from CD8+ T cells sorted from blood (inferred from file names), sampled from a patient given nivolumab and ipilimumab in sequence. The origin of the receptors is a human donor with melanoma.

This chain links TRBV18 with TRBJ2-7; 7 nucleotides match TRBD1. V gave up 3 bases and J gave up 3 bases; unmatched junction bases: 5. This CDR3 comprises 14 residues. The germline gives CDR1 KGHSH, CDR2 LQKENI. The CDR3 DNA reads TGTGCCAGCTCACCTACGGGACAGAGCTACGAGCAGTACTTC. It encodes CASSPTGQSYEQYF.

The chain joins TRBV4-1 to TRBJ1-4; 9 nucleotides line up with TRBD1. The CDR3 loop spans 14 amino acids. CDR1 is MGHRA and CDR2 is YSYEKL in the germline V gene. Trimming at V came to 4 bases and at J to 7 bases, leaving 4 bases not matched to a gene. The CDR3 bases are TGCGCCAGCAGCCGGACAGGGGAAGGTGAAAAACTGTTTTTT. The encoded protein is CASSRTGEGEKLFF.

This clone was seen just once. The CDR3 bases are TGTGCCATCAGTGACCCTCCTCCCTACGAGCAGTACTTC. Translated, it gives CAISDPPPYEQYF. This rearrangement joins TRBV10-3 to TRBJ2-7, with D unclear. Trimming removed 3 bases at V and 2 bases at J, with 8 bases between. Per germline, CDR1 ENHRY and CDR2 SYGVKD. This CDR3 has 13 residues.

V is TRBV29-1 and J is TRBJ2-6, with 10 bases fitting TRBD1. J gave up 1 base and V 5 bases, and 5 bases lay outside the gene matches. Germline V CDR1 and CDR2: SQVTM, ANQGSEA. CDR3 length: 16 amino acids. In DNA form, the CDR3 reads TGCAGCGTTTGGACAGGGGGTTTTTCTGGGGCCAACGTCCTGACTTTC. It is translated as CSVWTGGFSGANVLTF.

This chain joins TRBV19 and TRBJ2-7, with TRBD1 identical over 10 bases. This CDR3 comprises 16 residues. Germline values: CDR1 LNHDA, CDR2 SQIVND (reference sequence). The V gene end was trimmed by 3 bases and the J gene end by 4 bases; junction bases not matched to a gene: 9. The CDR3 protein is CASSMGSTGGIYEQYF. The CDR3 DNA follows: TGTGCCAGTAGTATGGGGTCGACAGGGGGCATATACGAGCAGTACTTC.

The chain joins TRBV6-5 to TRBJ1-1; tentative D call: TRBD1 (6 bases). The CDR3 length is 15 residues. Germline CDR1 MNHEY, CDR2 SVGAGI. V dropped 0 bases and J dropped 2 bases, with 10 bases sitting between them. The DNA for the CDR3 is TGTGCCAGCAGTTACTCGGGGGCCAGAAACACTGAAGCTTTCTTT. This encodes CASSYSGARNTEAFF.

The chain combines TRBV29-1 with TRBJ2-7; D may be TRBD2 (5 bases). This CDR3 has 13 amino acids. Trimming cost V 5 bases and J 1 base, with 12 bases left between them. Germline lookup yields CDR1 SQVTM and CDR2 ANQGSEA. CDR3 sequence: CSVHLAGSYEQYF. The CDR3 nucleotides are TGCAGCGTTCACCTGGCGGGTTCCTACGAGCAGTACTTC.

The chain is built from TRBV5-1 and TRBJ2-1; 14 bases fit TRBD2. The CDR3 consists of 17 residues. Germline lookup yields CDR1 SGHRS and CDR2 YFSETQ. The ends lost 2 bases at V and 8 bases at J; junction bases unmatched: 9. The CDR3 here is CASSFLGTSGSQDEQFF. The CDR3 DNA is TGCGCCAGCAGCTTTTTGGGGACTAGCGGGAGCCAAGATGAGCAGTTCTTC.

The V gene is TRBV4-3, the J gene TRBJ1-2, with D unresolved. The CDR3 loop spans 14 amino acids. The V end lost 1 base, the J end lost 4 bases, and 10 bases lay between the germline ends. Germline V gives CDR1 LGHNA, CDR2 YSLEER. As DNA, the CDR3 is TGCGCCAGCAGCCAAGGGCAGAGCGCCTATGGCTACACCTTC. Amino acids: CASSQGQSAYGYTF.

The table lists this clone with a few counts. V gene TRBV9 combines with J gene TRBJ2-3; 7 nucleotides agree with TRBD2. This CDR3 is built from 14 residues. The junction had 2 bases not matched to a gene; V was cut back by 0 bases and J by 4 bases. Germline V CDR1 and CDR2: SGDLS, YYNGEE. In DNA, the CDR3 is TGTGCCAGCAGCGTAGTAGCGGGCCCAGATACGCAGTATTTT. Its translation: CASSVVAGPDTQYF.

The chain carries TRBV6-6 and TRBJ2-7; D remains unclear. CDR1 MNHNY and CDR2 SVGAGI come from the germline V gene (reference sequence). The CDR3 is 15 residues long. Between the trimmed V and J ends, which lost 5 bases and 4 bases, there was a span of 18 bases. The CDR3 DNA reads TGTGCCAGCAGTAGACTCGAGGTATACGGGTACGAGCAGTACTTC. This sequence encodes CASSRLEVYGYEQYF.

The gene calls are TRBV4-1 and TRBJ1-1; 9 bases fit TRBD1. The germline V gene has CDR1 MGHRA and CDR2 YSYEKL. V gave up 7 bases and J gave up 3 bases; unmatched junction bases: 12. CDR3 length: 16 residues. The CDR3: CASTEDRGGLDTEAFF. Here the CDR3 DNA reads TGCGCCAGCACCGAGGACAGGGGCGGGTTGGACACTGAAGCTTTCTTT.

This clone has just one count. The chain employs TRBV18 and TRBJ1-1; no clear D gene. The CDR3 runs to 15 residues. CDR1 and CDR2 (germline): KGHSH, LQKENI. Trimming took 3 bases from V and 1 from J, leaving 12 bases between them. The CDR3 is CASSPDAGWNTEAFF. The CDR3 region has the DNA TGTGCCAGCTCACCCGACGCCGGGTGGAACACTGAAGCTTTCTTT.

DNA for the CDR3: TGTGCCAGCAGTTTTACAGGGGGCGCGGATCAGCCCCAGCATTTT. Protein: CASSFTGGADQPQHF. The V call is TRBV28, the J call TRBJ1-5; TRBD1 agrees at 9 bases. The V gene end was trimmed by 3 bases and the J gene end by 5 bases; junction bases not matched to a gene: 5. From germline, CDR1 is MDHEN and CDR2 SYDVKM. This CDR3 region has 15 residues.

The chain employs TRBV4-3 and TRBJ2-7; tentative D call: TRBD2 (6 bases). Germline V lookup: CDR1 LGHNA, CDR2 YSLEER. This CDR3 comprises 16 residues. V lost 4 bases and J lost 0, with 16 bases in between. CDR3 DNA: TGCGCCAGCAGCCCACCGGGAGAACGTAGCTCCTACGAGCAGTACTTC. Translation gives CASSPPGERSSYEQYF.

The V call is TRBV27, the J call TRBJ2-7, with TRBD2 identical over 12 bases. CDR1 MNHEY and CDR2 SMNVEV come from the germline V gene (reference sequence). The CDR3 is made up of 16 amino acids. Trimming took 3 bases from V and 6 from J; bases not matched to a gene: 9. The CDR3 DNA reads as TGTGCCAGCAGTTTCTCTAGCGGGAGGGCCGTCTTCGAGCAGTACTTC. This gives the protein CASSFSSGRAVFEQYF.

The chain carries TRBV7-9 and TRBJ2-3, with a tentative D call TRBD2 (7 bases). V was trimmed by 5 bases and J by 6 bases, leaving 21 bases between them. Germline-derived CDR1 and CDR2 are SEHNR and FQNEAQ (reference sequence). The CDR3 is made up of 16 amino acids. DNA of the CDR3: TGTGCCAGCAGCCCTATACATTCGGGGGGCCGGGATACGCAGTATTTT. This gives the protein CASSPIHSGGRDTQYF.

The chain is built from TRBV28 and TRBJ1-5, with 12 bases that match TRBD1. Germline V gene data show CDR1 as MDHEN and CDR2 as SYDVKM. CDR3 length: 15 amino acids. Losses at the gene ends were 4 bases for V and 4 bases for J; bases not matched to a gene: 2. CDR3 sequence: CASSSGQGANQPQHF. The CDR3 DNA follows: TGTGCCAGCAGTTCGGGACAGGGGGCGAATCAGCCCCAGCATTTT. Full variable domain (remainder filled in from reference TRBV28 and TRBJ1-5): DVKVTQSSRYLVKRTGEKVFLECVQDMDHENMFWYRQDPGLGLRLIYFSYDVKMKEKGDIPEGYSVSREKKERFSLILESASTNQTSMYLCASSSGQGANQPQHFGDGTRLSIL.

The J gene is TRBJ1-1, the V gene TRBV10-3, with D hard to call. The CDR3 totals 13 residues. V lost 0 bases and J 6 bases, leaving 8 bases between the germline ends. Germline V CDR1 and CDR2: ENHRY, SYGVKD. CDR3 region: CAISESSAAEAFF. The DNA for the CDR3 is TGTGCCATCAGTGAGTCGAGTGCGGCTGAAGCTTTCTTT.

The gene calls are TRBV6-5 and TRBJ2-1, with TRBD2 identical over 8 bases. Germline trimming cut 7 bases from V and 3 bases from J; bases unmatched to any gene: 2. Per the germline V gene, CDR1 is MNHEY and CDR2 is SVGAGI. The CDR3 length is 13 residues. CDR3 sequence reads: CASIGGDYNEQFF. CDR3 DNA: TGTGCCAGCATCGGGGGGGACTACAATGAGCAGTTCTTC.

The J gene is TRBJ2-3, the V gene TRBV5-1; 8 bases line up with TRBD1. The CDR3 consists of 16 residues. The junction had 6 bases not matched to a gene; V was cut back by 0 bases and J by 3 bases. In germline, CDR1 is SGHRS, CDR2 YFSETQ. CDR3 residues: CASSLARDRTTDTQYF. In DNA form, the CDR3 reads TGCGCCAGCAGCTTGGCCCGGGACAGGACGACAGATACGCAGTATTTT. The complete variable domain, with remaining parts taken from reference TRBV5-1 and TRBJ2-3, reads KAGVTQTPRYLIKTRGQQVTLSCSPISGHRSVSWYQQTPGQGLQFLFEYFSETQRNKGNFPGRFSGRQFSNSRSEMNVSTLELGDSALYLCASSLARDRTTDTQYFGPGTRLTVL.